The 25 T cell receptor beta chains in this list originate from one sample, sequenced in a study of T-cell memory formation after mild COVID-19. TCRdb re-called the 5' RACE reads with MiXCR, one entry per CDR3 protein. The sample records approximately 300,000 distinct CDR3 sequences, roughly 15% being singletons. The sequencing sample was made of PBMCs or a T cell subset sorted from them (not recorded which). The origin of the receptors is a man between 18 and 29 years old who had mild COVID-19 (a few samples of this study predate the infection). Cell type and time point are not known.

This clonotype was counted only a few times. The chain employs TRBV20-1 and TRBJ2-7; TRBD2 might be the D (5 bases). Trimming removed 1 base from V and 6 bases from J, with 16 bases in between. This CDR3 spans 14 amino acids. CDR1 and CDR2 from the germline V gene are DFQATT and SNEGSKA (reference sequence). In DNA, the CDR3 is TGCAGTGCTAGAGCCCTCGAGGACTTTCCCGAGCAGTACTTC. This translates into CSARALEDFPEQYF.

This clonotype has more than one count but fewer than ten. The chain combines TRBV19 with TRBJ2-3, with TRBD2 identical over 10 bases. V shed 5 bases, J shed 5 bases, and the junction held 10 bases outside the gene matches. CDR3 length: 16 residues. CDR1 and CDR2 (germline): LNHDA, SQIVND (reference sequence). CDR3 nucleotides: TGTGCCAGTAGTCCCTTAGCGGGGGGCCGGGTAGATACGCAGTATTTT. It yields the protein CASSPLAGGRVDTQYF.

This clonotype was counted a few times. The chain combines TRBV5-1 with TRBJ1-3; maybe TRBD1 (5 bases). V was pared by 2 bases and J by 1 base, with 13 bases between. CDR1 is SGHRS, CDR2 YFSETQ, per germline. CDR3 length: 16 amino acids. The DNA of the CDR3 is TGCGCCAGCAGCTTTGGGGGAAGTTCGTCTGGAAACACCATATATTTT. Amino acid sequence: CASSFGGSSSGNTIYF.

The chain links TRBV2 to TRBJ2-5; D might be TRBD2 (6 bases). CDR3 length: 15 residues. Trimming removed 7 bases from V and 5 bases from J, with 20 bases in between. CDR1 SNHLY and CDR2 FYNNEI come from the germline V gene. The CDR3 nucleotides are TGTGCCAGCACCCTCGGGACTCGCAGCGAGGAGACCCAGTACTTC. As protein: CASTLGTRSEETQYF.

The sample holds a few counts of this clonotype. The chain employs TRBV9 and TRBJ1-4; perhaps TRBD1 as D (5 bases). Germline-derived CDR1 and CDR2 are SGDLS and YYNGEE. The CDR3 is 15 amino acids. With 4 bases removed from V and 4 bases from J, the gap between germline ends came to 14 bases. Here the CDR3 reads CASSPRDGLNEKLFF. CDR3 bases: TGTGCCAGCAGCCCCCGGGACGGGCTTAATGAAAAACTGTTTTTT. The full variable domain, in which reference TRBV9 and TRBJ1-4 provide the parts outside the CDR3, is DSGVTQTPKHLITATGQRVTLRCSPRSGDLSVYWYQQSLDQGLQFLIQYYNGEERAKGNILERFSAQQFPDLHSELNLSSLELGDSALYFCASSPRDGLNEKLFFGSGTQLSVL.

The chain recombines TRBV7-9 with TRBJ1-2, with 7 nucleotides matching TRBD1. V dropped 0 bases and J dropped 8; count of bases not matched to a gene: 6. The CDR3 spans 14 residues. CDR1 and CDR2 (germline): SEHNR, FQNEAQ (reference sequence). The CDR3 is CASSLAGQPRGYTF. DNA for the CDR3: TGTGCCAGCAGCTTAGCGGGACAGCCGAGAGGCTACACCTTC.

This clonotype was counted between two and nine times. The chain links TRBV7-2 to TRBJ1-5, with a tentative D call TRBD1 (6 bases). Trimming removed 2 bases from V and 0 bases from J, with 11 bases in between. This CDR3 comprises 16 residues. Germline CDR1 and CDR2: SGHTA and FQGNSA. The CDR3 DNA is TGTGCCAGCAGCTTATTGACAGGATATAGCAATCAGCCCCAGCATTTT. Translated, it gives CASSLLTGYSNQPQHF.

The rearrangement links TRBV7-3 to TRBJ2-1, with TRBD1 matching 7 bases. The CDR3 spans 11 residues. Per the germline V gene, CDR1 is SGHTA and CDR2 is FQGTGA. The V segment lost 5 bases and the J segment 16 bases; nucleotides outside the gene matches: 8. The CDR3: CASSPGQGVFF. CDR3 coding DNA: TGTGCCAGCAGCCCAGGGCAGGGGGTATTCTTC. Looking up the rest from reference TRBV7-3 and TRBJ2-1 gives the full variable domain: GAGVSQTPSNKVTEKGKYVELRCDPISGHTALYWYRQSLGQGPEFLIYFQGTGAADDSGLPNDRFFAVRPEGSVSTLKIQRTERGDSAVYLCASSPGQGVFFGPGTRLTVL.

The chain couples TRBV4-1 to TRBJ1-2, with D possibly being TRBD1 (6 bases). Germline V CDR1 and CDR2: MGHRA, YSYEKL. The germline V and J ends were trimmed by 1 base and 3 bases, with 18 bases remaining between them. CDR3 length equals 17 residues. CDR3 nucleotides: TGCGCCAGCAGCCAAGCCGCAGGGGAGCCTACATACTATGGCTACACCTTC. Protein product: CASSQAAGEPTYYGYTF.

This clonotype was counted a few times. This chain joins TRBV7-6 and TRBJ1-6; 7 bases match TRBD1. Germline V gene lookup returns CDR1 SGHVS and CDR2 FNYEAQ. With V trimmed by 4 bases and J by 9 bases, 12 bases remained unmatched. The CDR3 extends over 16 amino acids. CDR3 DNA: TGTGCCAGCAGCTATACCCCCAAGGGGGCTATTTCACCCCTCCACTTT. This encodes CASSYTPKGAISPLHF. Complete variable domain (other parts from reference TRBV7-6 and TRBJ1-6): GAGVSQSPRYKVTKRGQDVALRCDPISGHVSLYWYRQALGQGPEFLTYFNYEAQQDKSGLPNDRFSAERPEGSISTLTIQRTEQRDSAMYRCASSYTPKGAISPLHFGNGTRLTVT.

This clonotype came up many times. The rearrangement joins TRBV18 to TRBJ2-5; TRBD2 might be the D (6 bases). Looked up from germline, CDR1 is KGHSH and CDR2 is LQKENI. V dropped 2 bases and J dropped 5 bases, with 9 bases sitting between them. The CDR3 spans 13 residues. The DNA for the CDR3 is TGTGCCAGCTCACCAGCGGGGAGCGAGACCCAGTACTTC. Translation: CASSPAGSETQYF. Using reference TRBV18 and TRBJ2-5 for the parts outside the CDR3, the full variable domain is NAGVMQNPRHLVRRRGQEARLRCSPMKGHSHVYWYRQLPEEGLKFMVYLQKENIIDESGMPKERFSAEFPKEGPSILRIQQVVRGDSAAYFCASSPAGSETQYFGPGTRLLVL.

The rearrangement links TRBV5-6 to TRBJ2-7; 9 nucleotides align to TRBD1. Trimming removed 6 bases from V and 1 base from J; junction bases left unmatched: 5. The CDR3 covers 14 residues. Germline V gene sequence: CDR1 SGHDT, CDR2 YYEEEE. CDR3 in amino acids: CASTPGTGSYEQYF. The DNA for the CDR3 is TGTGCCAGCACCCCCGGGACAGGGTCCTACGAGCAGTACTTC.

V is TRBV2 and J is TRBJ1-2; D ambiguous. Germline values: CDR1 SNHLY, CDR2 FYNNEI. Trimming took off 4 bases at V and 0 bases at J, with 9 bases between the two ends. CDR3 size: 14 residues. The CDR3 reads CASSVVSANYGYTF. CDR3 DNA: TGTGCCAGCAGTGTTGTCTCAGCTAACTATGGCTACACCTTC.

This clonotype has only a few counts. This chain links TRBV7-9 with TRBJ2-1, with TRBD2 matching 11 bases. Per the germline V gene, CDR1 is SEHNR and CDR2 is FQNEAQ (reference sequence). This CDR3 comprises 14 residues. The V and J ends lost 5 bases and 13 bases, in that order; junction bases with no gene match: 10. DNA of the CDR3: TGTGCCAGCAGCAACCGCGGGACTAGCGGTTCCCAGTTCTTC. It codes for CASSNRGTSGSQFF. Combining the CDR3 with reference TRBV7-9 and TRBJ2-1 gives the whole variable domain DTGVSQNPRHKITKRGQNVTFRCDPISEHNRLYWYRQTLGQGPEFLTYFQNEAQLEKSRLLSDRFSAERPKGSFSTLEIQRTEQGDSAMYLCASSNRGTSGSQFFGPGTRLTVL.

The sample holds many counts of this clonotype. The chain has TRBV7-3 and TRBJ1-1; 7 bases line up with TRBD1. The germline V gene encodes CDR1 SGHTA and CDR2 FQGTGA. The CDR3 runs to 14 residues. V shed 5 bases and J 1 base; nucleotides not matched to a gene: 4. The CDR3, as DNA: TGTGCCAGCAGCACTCAGGGGGGGAACACTGAAGCTTTCTTT. Its protein product is CASSTQGGNTEAFF.

V is TRBV4-2 and J is TRBJ1-4; D unclear. This CDR3 comprises 14 residues. Looked up from germline, CDR1 is LGHNA and CDR2 is YNFKEQ. Trimming left V 4 bases short and J 4 bases short, with 10 bases between. DNA for the CDR3: TGTGCCAGCAGCCCCTTGGAGATTAATGAAAAACTGTTTTTT. The encoded protein is CASSPLEINEKLFF.

This clonotype turned up a few times. This sequence joins TRBV5-1 and TRBJ2-3; 8 bases align to TRBD1. The trim removed 4 bases at V and 4 bases at J, leaving 5 bases unmatched. The CDR3 length is 14 residues. Germline V CDR1 and CDR2: SGHRS, YFSETQ. CDR3 nucleotides: TGCGCCAGCAGCCAGGGACAGGTCCCAGATACGCAGTATTTT. This sequence encodes CASSQGQVPDTQYF.

This sequence joins TRBV3-1 and TRBJ2-7, with D possibly TRBD1 on 5 matching bases. Looked up from germline, CDR1 is LGHDT and CDR2 is YNNKEL (reference sequence). The CDR3 is made up of 15 amino acids. Trimming took 3 bases from V and 1 from J, leaving 13 bases between them. DNA for the CDR3: TGTGCCAGCAGCCATGGGTGGGGCCCGTCCTACGAGCAGTACTTC. This translates into CASSHGWGPSYEQYF.

This rearrangement joins TRBV5-5 to TRBJ2-7; D not resolved. The germline V gene has CDR1 SGHKS and CDR2 YYEKEE (reference sequence). Trimming left V 4 bases short and J 1 base short, with 6 bases between. The CDR3 is made up of 12 amino acids. The CDR3 loop is CASSPESYEQYF. The CDR3, as DNA: TGTGCCAGCAGCCCAGAGTCCTACGAGCAGTACTTC.

V and J are TRBV5-1 and TRBJ2-7; 8 nucleotides line up with TRBD1. The CDR3 is 14 residues long. V was pared by 7 bases and J by 5 bases, with 11 bases of the junction left unmatched. Germline V lookup: CDR1 SGHRS, CDR2 YFSETQ. Here the CDR3 DNA reads TGCGCCAGCGGACGCCGACAGGGGCGCCACGAGCAGTACTTC. Translating it yields CASGRRQGRHEQYF. The variable domain in full, with the rest retrieved from reference TRBV5-1 and TRBJ2-7, is KAGVTQTPRYLIKTRGQQVTLSCSPISGHRSVSWYQQTPGQGLQFLFEYFSETQRNKGNFPGRFSGRQFSNSRSEMNVSTLELGDSALYLCASGRRQGRHEQYFGPGTRLTVT.

This clonotype was found a few times. The chain uses TRBV6-5 and TRBJ1-1, with D possibly matching TRBD1 (6 bases). The V and J ends lost 0 bases and 3 bases respectively, with 8 bases between them. Germline values: CDR1 MNHEY, CDR2 SVGAGI. The CDR3 extends over 14 amino acids. The CDR3 region is CASSYSNRDTEAFF. The CDR3 coding sequence is TGTGCCAGCAGTTACTCGAACAGGGACACTGAAGCTTTCTTT.

This clonotype was counted many times. This chain uses TRBV11-2 with TRBJ2-3, with 8 bases matching TRBD2. Germline V gene data show CDR1 as SGHAT and CDR2 as FQNNGV. The CDR3 sequence is 16 residues long. The junction had 5 bases not matched to a gene; V was cut back by 1 base and J by 2 bases. The chain's CDR3 is CASSLVVGGATDTQYF. In DNA form, the CDR3 reads TGTGCCAGCAGCTTAGTAGTCGGGGGGGCCACAGATACGCAGTATTTT.

The sample holds many counts of this clonotype. The chain joins TRBV4-2 to TRBJ2-5, with 11 bases fitting TRBD2. The length of the CDR3 is 15 residues. The V gene's germline CDR1 is LGHNA and CDR2 YNFKEQ. V was clipped by 0 bases and J by 5 bases; unmatched bases: 2. The DNA of the CDR3 is TGTGCCAGCAGCCAAGATAGCGGGGGGGCCGAGACCCAGTACTTC. Translation gives CASSQDSGGAETQYF.

The gene calls are TRBV18 and TRBJ2-3; the D is unclear. CDR3 length equals 13 residues. V was cut by 3 bases and J by 2 bases, with 6 bases left in between. CDR1 and CDR2 (germline): KGHSH, LQKENI. The DNA of the CDR3 is TGTGCCAGCTCACCCCCTAACACAGATACGCAGTATTTT. It codes for CASSPPNTDTQYF.

This clonotype was observed at least ten times. The CDR3, as DNA: TGCGCCAGCAGCCAAGATCACCGGGAGTACAATGAGCAGTTCTTC. Protein: CASSQDHREYNEQFF. The J gene is TRBJ2-1, the V gene TRBV4-3; tentative D call: TRBD2 (6 bases). CDR3 length equals 15 residues. Trimming cost V 0 bases and J 4 bases, with 10 bases left between them. Germline V CDR1 and CDR2: LGHNA, YSLEER.